This passage covers 20 T cell receptor beta chains from one sample sequenced in a study of blood T cell repertoires in COVID-19. Assay: immunoSEQ multiplex PCR; the TCRdb copy retains only in-frame clones and omits some. Of about 310,000 clones in the sample, around nine tenths were seen once. The sample was peripheral blood. The source is a man aged 45-65 years with active or convalescent COVID-19.

V and J are TRBV5-1 and TRBJ2-1; the D gene is possibly TRBD2 (5 bases). The V gene lost 6 bases and the J gene lost 7 bases, with 20 bases spanning the gap. Per the germline V gene, CDR1 is SGHRS and CDR2 is YFSETQ. The CDR3 length is 15 residues. For the CDR3, the DNA is TGCGCCAGCATTTTAGGAGAATCGGGATCGAATGAGCAGTTCTTC. Amino acids: CASILGESGSNEQFF.

V is TRBV29-1 and J is TRBJ2-4; 8 nucleotides agree with TRBD1. The CDR3 consists of 14 residues. Per germline, CDR1 SQVTM and CDR2 ANQGSEA. Trimming took 4 bases from V and 9 from J; bases not matched to a gene: 11. CDR3 DNA: TGCAGCGTTGTCTCGGGGGACAGGAGGAGCATTCAGTACTTC. Translation: CSVVSGDRRSIQYF. Using reference TRBV29-1 and TRBJ2-4 for the parts outside the CDR3, the full variable domain is SAVISQKPSRDICQRGTSLTIQCQVDSQVTMMFWYRQQPGQSLTLIATANQGSEATYESGFVIDKFPISRPNLTFSTLTVSNMSPEDSSIYLCSVVSGDRRSIQYFGAGTRLSVL.

The rearrangement uses TRBV19 and TRBJ1-2; weak D call: TRBD1 (5 bases). V shed 5 bases and J shed 8 bases, with 21 bases lying between them. This CDR3 is built from 15 residues. Germline-derived CDR1 and CDR2 are LNHDA and SQIVND (reference sequence). The CDR3 protein is CASSGARGGDRGYTF. DNA for the CDR3: TGTGCCAGTAGTGGCGCTCGGGGCGGGGATCGCGGCTACACCTTC.

CDR3 coding DNA: TGTGCCAGCAGTGAAGGCGGCGGGACAGGGTTAATAGTAGGTGGCTACACCTTC. This encodes CASSEGGGTGLIVGGYTF. V gene TRBV6-1 combines with J gene TRBJ1-2, with 9 bases identical to TRBD1. The V gene's germline CDR1 is MNHNS and CDR2 SASEGT. The CDR3 has 18 residues. The trim removed 1 base at V and 7 bases at J, leaving 16 bases unmatched.

This chain uses TRBV7-9 with TRBJ1-4; TRBD1 matches at 8 bases. V lost 2 bases and J lost 4; bases outside the gene matches: 12. The CDR3 contains 18 residues. Germline CDR1 reads SEHNR; CDR2 reads FQNEAQ (reference sequence). CDR3: CASSLSADRGFGNEKLFF. The CDR3 nucleotides read TGTGCCAGCAGCTTATCCGCTGACAGGGGTTTCGGTAATGAAAAACTGTTTTTT.

The rearrangement uses TRBV28 and TRBJ1-6; D is unclear. Germline V gene lookup returns CDR1 MDHEN and CDR2 SYDVKM. The CDR3 totals 13 residues. Trimming stripped 6 bases from V and 8 bases from J, with 11 bases between. In nucleotides, the CDR3 is TGTGCCAGCAGATCCCCGGGAGATTCACCCCTCCACTTT. This translates into CASRSPGDSPLHF.

The CDR3 region is CATSPLTGGVGTDTQYF. CDR3 nucleotide sequence: TGTGCCACTTCGCCTCTTACGGGAGGGGTAGGCACAGATACGCAGTATTTT. The V gene is TRBV28, the J gene TRBJ2-3; 8 bases fit TRBD2. This CDR3 region has 17 residues. Looked up from germline, CDR1 is MDHEN and CDR2 is SYDVKM. The trim removed 10 bases at V and 1 base at J, leaving 16 bases unmatched.

The chain is built from TRBV7-3 and TRBJ2-1, with TRBD1 as a possible D gene (6 bases). V lost 5 bases, J lost 9 bases, and 14 bases lay in between. Looked up from germline, CDR1 is SGHTA and CDR2 is FQGTGA. The CDR3 has 13 residues. CDR3 DNA sequence: TGTGCCAGCAGCCGAGTACAGGGCCTTGAGCAGTTCTTC. It is translated as CASSRVQGLEQFF. Full variable domain (missing parts from reference TRBV7-3 and TRBJ2-1): GAGVSQTPSNKVTEKGKYVELRCDPISGHTALYWYRQSLGQGPEFLIYFQGTGAADDSGLPNDRFFAVRPEGSVSTLKIQRTERGDSAVYLCASSRVQGLEQFFGPGTRLTVL.

The chain carries TRBV20-1 and TRBJ2-7, with 8 nucleotides matching TRBD1. Germline V gives CDR1 DFQATT, CDR2 SNEGSKA (reference sequence). Trimming at V came to 3 bases and at J to 3 bases, leaving 4 bases not matched to a gene. This CDR3 has 13 residues. This CDR3 is CSASGQGLYEQYF. The CDR3 nucleotides read TGCAGTGCTAGTGGACAGGGACTCTACGAGCAGTACTTC.

The chain employs TRBV7-2 and TRBJ1-1; TRBD1 agrees at 11 bases. This CDR3 is 15 amino acids long. Per germline, CDR1 SGHTA and CDR2 FQGNSA. Unmatched junction bases numbered 7, after V lost 5 bases and J lost 5 bases. The chain's CDR3 is CASSQGQGGITEAFF. The CDR3 region has the DNA TGTGCCAGCAGCCAGGGACAGGGGGGGATAACTGAAGCTTTCTTT.

The chain employs TRBV7-9 and TRBJ1-4, with 8 bases identical to TRBD1. Trimming removed 5 bases from V and 7 bases from J; junction bases left unmatched: 6. The CDR3 covers 14 residues. Per germline, CDR1 SEHNR and CDR2 FQNEAQ (reference sequence). CDR3 DNA: TGTGCCAGCAGCCATCAGGGGGCAGGTGAAAAACTGTTTTTT. This encodes CASSHQGAGEKLFF.

The chain has TRBV11-2 and TRBJ2-1; TRBD2 matches at 8 bases. With V trimmed by 4 bases and J by 13 bases, 9 bases remained unmatched. The germline gives CDR1 SGHAT, CDR2 FQNNGV. The CDR3 is 13 amino acids. CDR3 protein: CASSSQPGLVQFF. The CDR3 DNA reads TGTGCCAGCAGCTCACAACCGGGACTAGTACAGTTCTTC.

V is TRBV18 and J is TRBJ2-3, with a weak D call TRBD1 (5 bases). V was shortened by 3 bases and J by 0 bases, with 13 bases between the two germline ends. This CDR3 has 16 residues. Germline CDR1 reads KGHSH; CDR2 reads LQKENI. The CDR3 DNA follows: TGTGCCAGCTCACCCATGGACACAACTAGCACAGATACGCAGTATTTT. Its protein is CASSPMDTTSTDTQYF.

This chain uses TRBV9 with TRBJ1-2, with TRBD1 identical over 8 bases. Germline CDR1 and CDR2: SGDLS and YYNGEE. The CDR3 spans 14 residues. J was trimmed by 4 bases and V by 4 bases; bases with no gene match: 6. CDR3 amino acids: CASSPPDRAYGYTF. In DNA form, the CDR3 reads TGTGCCAGCAGCCCCCCGGACAGGGCCTATGGCTACACCTTC. Full variable domain (outside the CDR3, taken from reference TRBV9 and TRBJ1-2): DSGVTQTPKHLITATGQRVTLRCSPRSGDLSVYWYQQSLDQGLQFLIQYYNGEERAKGNILERFSAQQFPDLHSELNLSSLELGDSALYFCASSPPDRAYGYTFGSGTRLTVV.

This clone occurred a few times. The chain carries TRBV2 and TRBJ1-3; D is perhaps TRBD1 (5 bases). With 6 bases removed from V and 0 bases from J, the gap between germline ends came to 12 bases. This CDR3 region has 15 residues. Per germline, CDR1 SNHLY and CDR2 FYNNEI. This CDR3 is CASRTGGDSGNTIYF. CDR3 sequence (DNA): TGTGCCAGCAGGACGGGGGGAGACTCTGGAAACACCATATATTTT.

J is TRBJ1-4 and V is TRBV5-1, with D possibly being TRBD1 (5 bases). The CDR3 has 15 residues. V was cut by 3 bases and J by 4 bases, with 13 bases left in between. Germline CDR1 SGHRS, CDR2 YFSETQ. The CDR3 DNA sequence: TGCGCCAGCAGCTGGGGGGACGGCGGTAATGAAAAACTGTTTTTT. This encodes CASSWGDGGNEKLFF.

CDR3 loop: CASTLRREGYTF. CDR3 in DNA: TGTGCCAGCACCCTGCGGAGAGAAGGCTACACCTTC. The rearrangement joins TRBV5-6 to TRBJ1-2; D is uncertain. Germline V lookup: CDR1 SGHDT, CDR2 YYEEEE. This CDR3 spans 12 amino acids. Trimming shortened V by 6 bases and J by 8 bases, and 14 bases separated the two germline ends.

This chain uses TRBV28 with TRBJ2-3; 8 positions agree with TRBD2. Trimming at V came to 4 bases and at J to 4 bases, leaving 7 bases not matched to a gene. The CDR3 is 15 residues long. CDR1 is MDHEN, CDR2 SYDVKM, per germline. The CDR3 DNA reads as TGTGCCAGCAGTTCCCCGGGACTAGACCCAGATACGCAGTATTTT. Translation gives CASSSPGLDPDTQYF.

This chain links TRBV19 with TRBJ1-2, with D possibly matching TRBD1 (5 bases). Per germline, CDR1 LNHDA and CDR2 SQIVND (reference sequence). The V end was cut by 4 bases, the J end by 2 bases, with 8 bases between. The CDR3 is 13 residues long. The CDR3, as DNA: TGTGCCAGTAGTAGACAGCTGAACTATGGCTACACCTTC. This translates into CASSRQLNYGYTF.

Only one count was recorded for this clone. This sequence joins TRBV7-2 and TRBJ2-1; TRBD1 aligns across 9 bases. With 2 bases clipped from V and 8 bases from J, the junction kept 7 bases outside the gene matches. This CDR3 contains 15 residues. Germline CDR1 reads SGHTA; CDR2 reads FQGNSA. CDR3 sequence (DNA): TGTGCCAGCAGCTTATGGGGACAGGGTGGCGATGAGCAGTTCTTC. Its protein product is CASSLWGQGGDEQFF.